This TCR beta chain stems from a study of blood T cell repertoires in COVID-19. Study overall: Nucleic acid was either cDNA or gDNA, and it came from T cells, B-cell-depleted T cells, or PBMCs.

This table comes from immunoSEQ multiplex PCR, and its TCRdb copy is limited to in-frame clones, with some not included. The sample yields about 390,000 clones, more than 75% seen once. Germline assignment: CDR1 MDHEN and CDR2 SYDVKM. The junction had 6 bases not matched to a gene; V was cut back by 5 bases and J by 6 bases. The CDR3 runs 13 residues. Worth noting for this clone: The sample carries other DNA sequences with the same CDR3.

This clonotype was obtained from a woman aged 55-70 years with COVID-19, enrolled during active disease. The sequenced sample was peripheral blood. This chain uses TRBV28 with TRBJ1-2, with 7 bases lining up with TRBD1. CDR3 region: CASSLDRVHGYTF. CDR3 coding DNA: TGTGCCAGCAGTCTCGACAGGGTCCATGGCTACACCTTC.